The 21 T cell receptor beta chains below come from one sample, sequenced in a study of blood T cells in healthy people across ages. PCR was performed a second time for roughly 7 to 12 cycles using a sample-barcoded 5' primer and a J-beta primer mix. TCRdb re-analysed the 5' RACE reads in MiXCR, keeping a single row per CDR3 protein. The sample records 600,000 or so distinct CDR3 sequences, 20% to 25% being singletons. The sample comprised blood. These receptors were taken from a man aged 65-85 years in good health.

This clonotype was recorded a few times. The chain employs TRBV5-1 and TRBJ2-3; D not certain. Trimming took off 4 bases at V and 6 bases at J, with 9 bases between the two ends. The CDR3 sequence is 12 residues long. The germline V gene encodes CDR1 SGHRS and CDR2 YFSETQ. The CDR3 loop reads CASSIGADTQYF. CDR3 DNA sequence: TGCGCCAGCAGCATCGGAGCGGATACGCAGTATTTT.

The chain carries TRBV3-1 and TRBJ1-2; 9 bases are a match to TRBD1. The CDR3 is 16 amino acids. The germline CDR1 and CDR2 sequences are LGHDT and YNNKEL (reference sequence). Losses at the gene ends were 4 bases for V and 2 bases for J; bases not matched to a gene: 8. Written as DNA, the CDR3 is TGTGCCAGCAGCCGGTCACAGGGGGCAACGAACTATGGCTACACCTTC. Translating it yields CASSRSQGATNYGYTF.

On this clonotype itself: The conserved phenylalanine or tryptophan normally closing the CDR3 is absent here, so this likely arose from a read error. The gene calls are TRBV2 and TRBJ1-4, with 8 bases aligning to TRBD1. Germline V lookup: CDR1 SNHLY, CDR2 FYNNEI. CDR3 length equals 14 residues. V shed 6 bases, J shed 8 bases, and the junction held 8 bases outside the gene matches. The chain's CDR3 is CASRGQAVREKLFS. DNA for the CDR3: TGTGCCAGCAGGGGACAGGCGGTAAGGGAAAAACTGTTTTCT.

This clonotype has a handful of counts. The chain combines TRBV20-1 with TRBJ2-4; D possibly corresponds to TRBD2 (5 bases). Germline loops: CDR1 DFQATT, CDR2 SNEGSKA (reference sequence). V lost 0 bases to trimming and J lost 0 bases, with 9 bases between them. There are 15 residues in the CDR3. CDR3 region: CSARDLAVAKNIQYF. CDR3 sequence (DNA): TGCAGTGCTAGAGACCTAGCAGTAGCCAAAAACATTCAGTACTTC.

This rearrangement joins TRBV28 to TRBJ1-5; D call uncertain. Germline values: CDR1 MDHEN, CDR2 SYDVKM. The ends were cut back, 2 bases at V and 7 bases at J, with 9 bases in the middle. This CDR3 spans 13 amino acids. CDR3 loop: CASSLQAAQPQHF. CDR3 coding DNA: TGTGCCAGCAGTTTACAGGCTGCCCAGCCCCAGCATTTT.

V gene TRBV29-1 combines with J gene TRBJ1-1; no clear D gene. This CDR3 comprises 11 residues. With 3 bases removed from V and 8 bases from J, the gap between germline ends came to 10 bases. Germline CDR1 and CDR2: SQVTM and ANQGSEA. The CDR3 is CSVDNSLEAFF. In DNA form, the CDR3 reads TGCAGCGTTGATAACAGCTTAGAAGCTTTCTTT.

In its sample, this clonotype was seen a few times. V and J are TRBV5-1 and TRBJ2-5; D is uncertain. The CDR3 spans 14 residues. Germline V gene data show CDR1 as SGHRS and CDR2 as YFSETQ. Trimming stripped 7 bases from V and 3 bases from J, with 16 bases between. The CDR3 DNA follows: TGCGCCAGCCGAGTCCGGGCAATTGAAGAGACCCAGTACTTC. Protein product: CASRVRAIEETQYF. Combining the CDR3 with reference TRBV5-1 and TRBJ2-5 gives the whole variable domain KAGVTQTPRYLIKTRGQQVTLSCSPISGHRSVSWYQQTPGQGLQFLFEYFSETQRNKGNFPGRFSGRQFSNSRSEMNVSTLELGDSALYLCASRVRAIEETQYFGPGTRLLVL.

This chain's CDR3 is CASSPSGPGGHTF. The CDR3 coding sequence is TGTGCCAGCAGCCCAAGTGGACCCGGGGGCCACACCTTC. The rearrangement joins TRBV27 to TRBJ1-2; tentatively, D is TRBD1 (6 bases). The CDR3 has 13 residues. V was trimmed by 6 bases and J by 12 bases, leaving 20 bases between them. Germline V lookup: CDR1 MNHEY, CDR2 SMNVEV (reference sequence).

The V gene is TRBV3-1, the J gene TRBJ2-3; 7 bases match TRBD2. CDR3 length: 16 amino acids. Germline V CDR1 and CDR2: LGHDT, YNNKEL (reference sequence). J lost 0 bases, V lost 3 bases, and 6 bases had no gene match. The CDR3 spells CASSHHPGLSTDTQYF. The CDR3 DNA is TGTGCCAGCAGCCATCACCCGGGACTAAGCACAGATACGCAGTATTTT.

The chain links TRBV7-8 to TRBJ2-6; D unclear. The CDR3 contains 16 residues. Trimming shortened V by 1 base and J by 2 bases, and 9 bases separated the two germline ends. Germline CDR1 reads SGHVS; CDR2 reads FQNEAQ. The chain's CDR3 is CASSLVGSPGANVLTF. CDR3 nucleotides: TGTGCCAGCAGCTTAGTAGGTTCCCCTGGGGCCAACGTCCTGACTTTC. The variable domain in full, with the rest retrieved from reference TRBV7-8 and TRBJ2-6, is GAGVSQSPRYKVAKRGQDVALRCDPISGHVSLFWYQQALGQGPEFLTYFQNEAQLDKSGLPSDRFFAERPEGSVSTLKIQRTQQEDSAVYLCASSLVGSPGANVLTFGAGSRLTVL.

The chain has TRBV5-1 and TRBJ1-2, with a tentative D call TRBD1 (6 bases). The CDR3 length is 12 residues. V was shortened by 3 bases and J by 8 bases, with 11 bases between the two germline ends. Germline V gene lookup returns CDR1 SGHRS and CDR2 YFSETQ. The CDR3 loop is CASSWGDNGYTF. In DNA, the CDR3 is TGCGCCAGCAGCTGGGGGGACAACGGCTACACCTTC.

On this clonotype: The junction departs from germline at one end; a sequencing error may be responsible. The chain combines TRBV20-1 with TRBJ1-4; D might be TRBD1 (6 bases). Germline assignment: CDR1 DFQATT and CDR2 SNEGSKA (reference sequence). CDR3 size: 15 residues. CDR3 nucleotides: TGCAGTGCACCAGACAGCCAAGGGGGTAATGAAGAACTGTTTTTT. This encodes CSAPDSQGGNEELFF.

This clonotype came up a few times. This chain links TRBV6-1 with TRBJ2-5; 11 bases are shared with TRBD2. This CDR3 is 18 amino acids long. V trimming: 8 bases; J trimming: 5 bases; junction bases outside the gene matches: 19. Germline V CDR1 and CDR2: MNHNS, SASEGT. CDR3 loop: CASAPGLAGGPEEETQYF. The CDR3 DNA reads as TGTGCCAGCGCGCCTGGATTAGCGGGAGGGCCAGAGGAGGAGACCCAGTACTTC.

Only a few counts were recorded for this clonotype. The chain combines TRBV7-8 with TRBJ2-1; D remains ambiguous. CDR3 length: 13 amino acids. Germline CDR1 reads SGHVS; CDR2 reads FQNEAQ. V gave up 0 bases and J gave up 7 bases, with 7 bases separating them. The CDR3, as DNA: TGTGCCAGCAGCTTAGCTCGGTTAAATGAGCAGTTCTTC. Translation gives CASSLARLNEQFF.

The chain recombines TRBV20-1 with TRBJ2-1; D is undetermined. The germline V gene encodes CDR1 DFQATT and CDR2 SNEGSKA (reference sequence). Trimming took off 3 bases at V and 0 bases at J, with 9 bases between the two ends. The CDR3 is 14 amino acids. The CDR3 nucleotides are TGCAGTGCTAGGATCGTAAGCTCCTACAATGAGCAGTTCTTC. Its translation: CSARIVSSYNEQFF.

This clonotype has only a few counts. The gene calls are TRBV10-2 and TRBJ2-3, with no clear D. V dropped 3 bases and J dropped 3 bases, with 7 bases sitting between them. Germline CDR1 and CDR2: WSHSY and SAAADI. This CDR3 is built from 13 residues. CDR3 region: CASSELKTDTQYF. Written as DNA, the CDR3 is TGCGCCAGCAGTGAATTGAAGACAGATACGCAGTATTTT.

The chain carries TRBV5-4 and TRBJ2-2; 10 bases agree with TRBD1. The CDR3 runs to 16 residues. Unmatched junction bases numbered 4, after V lost 0 bases and J lost 5 bases. Per the germline V gene, CDR1 is SGHNT and CDR2 is YYREEE (reference sequence). CDR3 region: CASSLGDRGFTGELFF. CDR3 nucleotide sequence: TGTGCCAGCAGCTTGGGGGACAGGGGTTTTACCGGGGAGCTGTTTTTT.

This clonotype was detected only a few times. The chain employs TRBV5-1 and TRBJ2-1; 10 bases are a match to TRBD2. The J segment lost 5 bases and the V segment lost 1 base, leaving 6 bases of the junction unmatched. The CDR3 is made up of 16 amino acids. CDR1 is SGHRS and CDR2 is YFSETQ in the germline V gene. The CDR3 DNA sequence: TGCGCCAGCAGCTTGTCGAGCGGGAGGGTCGACAATGAGCAGTTCTTC. It specifies CASSLSSGRVDNEQFF.

This chain uses TRBV4-1 with TRBJ2-7; D ambiguous. The germline V and J ends were trimmed by 0 bases and 3 bases, with 12 bases remaining between them. Germline loops: CDR1 MGHRA, CDR2 YSYEKL. This CDR3 is built from 15 residues. The CDR3 sequence is CASSQDLAKNYEQYF. For the CDR3, the DNA is TGCGCCAGCAGCCAAGACCTGGCGAAAAACTACGAGCAGTACTTC.

A note on this clonotype: An end of the junction does not agree with germline; a read error may underlie this. The gene calls are TRBV3-1 and TRBJ2-5; D perhaps matches TRBD1 (6 bases). Per germline, CDR1 LGHDT and CDR2 YNNKEL (reference sequence). CDR3 length: 14 residues. CDR3 in amino acids: CASSLRQVIGTPYF. The CDR3, as DNA: TGTGCCAGCAGCCTTCGACAGGTCATAGGGACCCCGTACTTC.

In this sample, this clonotype turned up a few times. This rearrangement joins TRBV2 to TRBJ1-2, with D maybe TRBD1 (5 bases). The V end lost 1 base, the J end lost 7 bases, and 13 bases lay between the germline ends. Germline V gene lookup returns CDR1 SNHLY and CDR2 FYNNEI. The CDR3 covers 14 residues. The chain's CDR3 is CASSEGAGRLGYTF. The CDR3 DNA sequence: TGTGCCAGCAGTGAAGGGGCAGGGCGCCTTGGCTACACCTTC.